The rows below give T cell receptor beta chains drawn from one sample of a study of blood T cell repertoires in COVID-19. The data were produced by immunoSEQ multiplex PCR, yet TCRdb's version contains in-frame clones alone and is incomplete. Here the sample spans 150,000 to 180,000 clones, roughly four fifths being singletons. The sequenced sample consisted of peripheral blood. These receptor sequences come from a woman aged 55 to 70 with COVID-19, enrolled during active disease. Each CDR3 is given with its conserved first and last residue. The D gene is left open where the match is weak. A clone size is listed for some rows: how often the clone was seen (once, few, many), or a class if it is expanded.

clone_size: few; j_call: TRBJ2-5; d_call: NA; v_call: TRBV5-4; cdr3_aa: CASSLVAEETQYF; cdr3_nt: TGTGCCAGCAGCTTGGTGGCAGAAGAGACCCAGTACTTC
clone_size: NA; j_call: TRBJ1-2; d_call: NA; v_call: TRBV30; cdr3_aa: CAWTGRGRSYGYTF; cdr3_nt: TGTGCCTGGACTGGGAGGGGCCGCTCCTATGGCTACACCTTC
clone_size: NA; j_call: TRBJ2-1; d_call: NA; v_call: TRBV7-8; cdr3_aa: CASSTQRFEQFF; cdr3_nt: TGTGCCAGCAGCACCCAGCGGTTCGAGCAGTTCTTC
clone_size: NA; j_call: TRBJ2-5; d_call: NA; v_call: TRBV4-2; cdr3_aa: CASSQAGGAQETQYF; cdr3_nt: TGTGCCAGCAGCCAAGCTGGAGGGGCTCAAGAGACCCAGTACTTC
clone_size: NA; j_call: TRBJ1-1; d_call: NA; v_call: TRBV6-5; cdr3_aa: CAGRRGLNTEAFF; cdr3_nt: TGTGCCGGCAGGCGGGGCCTGAACACTGAAGCTTTCTTT
clone_size: NA; j_call: TRBJ1-2; d_call: TRBD1; v_call: TRBV7-9; cdr3_aa: CASSLGAGTGGLAGYTF; cdr3_nt: TGTGCCAGCAGCCTCGGGGCCGGGACAGGGGGATTAGCTGGCTACACCTTC
clone_size: NA; j_call: TRBJ2-7; d_call: NA; v_call: TRBV3-1/TRBV3-2; cdr3_aa: CASSQPGGEQYF; cdr3_nt: TGTGCCAGCAGCCAACCCGGGGGCGAGCAGTACTTC
clone_size: NA; j_call: TRBJ1-1; d_call: NA; v_call: TRBV7-8; cdr3_aa: CASSATGRGNTEAFF; cdr3_nt: TGTGCCAGCAGCGCCACCGGTCGGGGGAACACTGAAGCTTTCTTT
clone_size: once; j_call: TRBJ1-2; d_call: NA; v_call: TRBV7-8; cdr3_aa: CASSLRQGQNGYTF; cdr3_nt: TGTGCCAGCAGCTTACGGCAGGGTCAGAATGGCTACACCTTC
clone_size: NA; j_call: TRBJ1-6; d_call: TRBD1; v_call: TRBV5-6; cdr3_aa: CASSFPDRERSPLHF; cdr3_nt: TGTGCCAGCAGCTTCCCGGACAGGGAACGATCACCCCTCCACTTT
clone_size: NA; j_call: TRBJ1-2; d_call: TRBD1; v_call: TRBV19; cdr3_aa: CASSPGQGLFYGYTF; cdr3_nt: TGTGCCAGTAGCCCCGGACAGGGGTTATTCTATGGCTACACCTTC
clone_size: NA; j_call: TRBJ1-2; d_call: TRBD1; v_call: TRBV6-1; cdr3_aa: CASSERQGAFGYTF; cdr3_nt: TGTGCCAGCAGTGAAAGACAGGGGGCCTTTGGCTACACCTTC
clone_size: NA; j_call: TRBJ1-3; d_call: NA; v_call: TRBV6-5; cdr3_aa: CASSYSRQSSGNTIYF; cdr3_nt: TGTGCCAGCAGTTACTCGAGACAGAGCTCTGGAAACACCATATATTTT
clone_size: NA; j_call: TRBJ2-2; d_call: TRBD1; v_call: TRBV5-1; cdr3_aa: CASSLGPGQPGELFF; cdr3_nt: TGCGCCAGCAGCTTGGGGCCGGGACAGCCCGGGGAGCTGTTTTTT
clone_size: NA; j_call: TRBJ1-1; d_call: NA; v_call: TRBV3-1/TRBV3-2; cdr3_aa: CASSQGRKMNTEAFF; cdr3_nt: TGTGCCAGCAGCCAAGGGCGGAAGATGAACACTGAAGCTTTCTTT
clone_size: NA; j_call: TRBJ2-7; d_call: NA; v_call: TRBV29-1; cdr3_aa: CSVRRGSYEQYF; cdr3_nt: TGCAGCGTTCGAAGGGGGTCCTACGAGCAGTACTTC
clone_size: NA; j_call: TRBJ2-5; d_call: TRBD1; v_call: TRBV12-3/TRBV12-4; cdr3_aa: CASSQGDQETQYF; cdr3_nt: TGTGCCAGCAGCCAGGGGGACCAAGAGACCCAGTACTTC